This entry is about one TCR beta chain. The source of the sample is a study of T-cell reconstitution after alpha-beta-depleted transplantation in children. Germline V gene data show CDR1 as DFQATT and CDR2 as SNEGSKA (reference sequence). V was clipped by 0 bases and J by 4 bases, with 16 bases between them. CDR3 length: 15 residues. The TCRbeta library incorporated unique molecular identifiers. TCRdb recomputed calls from the PCR reads with MiXCR, one row per CDR3 protein. The data hold around 490,000 distinct CDR3 sequences, with 9.5% to 12% observed a single time. This material consisted of PBMCs, mostly from graft donor cells, taken 180 days after TCRalphabeta/CD19-depleted stem cell transplant. The rearrangement links TRBV20-1 to TRBJ2-7; D could derive from TRBD1 or TRBD2 (5 bases each). The receptor was derived from a female patient aged 2-15 years who had a stem cell transplant for aplastic anemia, so the T cells may come from the graft donor. CDR3: CSARDSRDPEYEQYF. CDR3 coding DNA: TGCAGTGCTAGAGATTCCAGGGACCCCGAGTACGAGCAGTACTTC.